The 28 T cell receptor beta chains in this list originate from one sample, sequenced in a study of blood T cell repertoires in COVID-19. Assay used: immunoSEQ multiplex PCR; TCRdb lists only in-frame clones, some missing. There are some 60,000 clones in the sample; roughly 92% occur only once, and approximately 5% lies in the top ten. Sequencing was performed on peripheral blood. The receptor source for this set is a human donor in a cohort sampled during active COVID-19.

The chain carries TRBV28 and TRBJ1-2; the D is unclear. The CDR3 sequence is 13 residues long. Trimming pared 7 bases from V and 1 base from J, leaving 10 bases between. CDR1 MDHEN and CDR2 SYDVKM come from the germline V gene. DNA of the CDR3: TGTGCCAGCAATGGGCTACTTAACTATGGCTACACCTTC. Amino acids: CASNGLLNYGYTF.

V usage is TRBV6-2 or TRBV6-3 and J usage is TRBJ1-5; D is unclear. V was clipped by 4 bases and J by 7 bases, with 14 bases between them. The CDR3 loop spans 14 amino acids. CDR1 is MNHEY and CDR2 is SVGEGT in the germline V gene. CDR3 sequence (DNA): TGTGCCAGCAGTTCCTCTAACCAGCGACAGCCCCAGCATTTT. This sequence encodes CASSSSNQRQPQHF.

The CDR3, as DNA: TGTGCCAGCGGCCGCGGGGCCTACTCTGGAAACACCATATATTTT. Its protein product is CASGRGAYSGNTIYF. The chain combines TRBV3-1 (or the pseudogene TRBV3-2) with TRBJ1-3; weak D call: TRBD1 (5 bases). V was trimmed by 8 bases and J by 0 bases, leaving 14 bases between them. Germline CDR1 LGHDT, CDR2 YNNKEL (reference sequence). This CDR3 spans 15 amino acids.

In nucleotides, the CDR3 is TGTGCCAGCAGCTTAGGGGACAGGGAGAGAGGCTACACCTTC. Translated, it gives CASSLGDRERGYTF. The chain combines TRBV11-2 with TRBJ1-2; 9 bases fit TRBD1. With V trimmed by 1 base and J by 8 bases, 5 bases remained unmatched. Germline V CDR1 and CDR2: SGHAT, FQNNGV. The CDR3 contains 14 residues.

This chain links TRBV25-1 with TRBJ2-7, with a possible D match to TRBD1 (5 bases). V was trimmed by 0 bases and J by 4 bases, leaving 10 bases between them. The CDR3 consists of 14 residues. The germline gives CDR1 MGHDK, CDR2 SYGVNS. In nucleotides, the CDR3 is TGTGCCAGCAGTGAATATGGGGCCTTATACGAGCAGTACTTC. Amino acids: CASSEYGALYEQYF.

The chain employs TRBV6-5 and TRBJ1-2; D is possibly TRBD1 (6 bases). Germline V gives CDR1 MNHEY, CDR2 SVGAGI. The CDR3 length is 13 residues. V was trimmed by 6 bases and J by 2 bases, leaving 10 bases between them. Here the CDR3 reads CASSLTGNYGYTF. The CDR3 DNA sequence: TGTGCCAGCAGCCTGACAGGCAACTATGGCTACACCTTC.

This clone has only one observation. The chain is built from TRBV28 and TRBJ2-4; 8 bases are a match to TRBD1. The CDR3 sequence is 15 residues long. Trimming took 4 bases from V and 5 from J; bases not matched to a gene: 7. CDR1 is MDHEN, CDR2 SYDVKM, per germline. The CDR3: CASSSLGQGQNIQYF. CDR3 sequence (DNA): TGTGCCAGCAGTTCCTTAGGACAGGGTCAAAACATTCAGTACTTC.

The CDR3 DNA follows: TGTGCCAGTAGTATGCGGACTAGCGGGGAGACCCAGTACTTC. This encodes CASSMRTSGETQYF. The chain combines TRBV19 with TRBJ2-5, with 11 bases identical to TRBD2. With V trimmed by 3 bases and J by 5 bases, 2 bases remained unmatched. CDR1 is LNHDA, CDR2 SQIVND, per germline (reference sequence). There are 14 residues in the CDR3. Combining the CDR3 with reference TRBV19 and TRBJ2-5 gives the whole variable domain DGGITQSPKYLFRKEGQNVTLSCEQNLNHDAMYWYRQDPGQGLRLIYYSQIVNDFQKGDIAEGYSVSREKKESFPLTVTSAQKNPTAFYLCASSMRTSGETQYFGPGTRLLVL.

The CDR3 sequence is CASSQVHYEQYF. CDR3 nucleotides: TGTGCCAGCAGCCAGGTCCACTACGAGCAGTACTTC. V is TRBV6-5 and J is TRBJ2-7, with D uncertain. Per germline, CDR1 MNHEY and CDR2 SVGAGI. V was pared by 6 bases and J by 3 bases, with 9 bases between. This CDR3 is 12 amino acids long.

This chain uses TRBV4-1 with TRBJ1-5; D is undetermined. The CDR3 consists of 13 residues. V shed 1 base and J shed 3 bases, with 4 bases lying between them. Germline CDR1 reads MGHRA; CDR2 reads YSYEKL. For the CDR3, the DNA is TGCGCCAGCAGCCAAGTATCCAATCAGCCCCAGCATTTT. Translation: CASSQVSNQPQHF.

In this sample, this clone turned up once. Written as DNA, the CDR3 is TGTGCCAGTAGTTCCACAGGGCTCACTGGAAACACCATATATTTT. Protein: CASSSTGLTGNTIYF. The J gene is TRBJ1-3, the V gene TRBV19, with D possibly being TRBD1 (6 bases). Germline V gives CDR1 LNHDA, CDR2 SQIVND (reference sequence). Trimming took 5 bases from V and 2 from J, leaving 13 bases between them. CDR3 length equals 15 residues.

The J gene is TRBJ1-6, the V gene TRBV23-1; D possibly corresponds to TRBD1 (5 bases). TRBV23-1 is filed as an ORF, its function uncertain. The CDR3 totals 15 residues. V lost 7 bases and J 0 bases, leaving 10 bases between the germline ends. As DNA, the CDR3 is TGCGCCAGCACCTTCGGGGGCTCCTATAATTCACCCCTCCACTTT. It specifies CASTFGGSYNSPLHF.

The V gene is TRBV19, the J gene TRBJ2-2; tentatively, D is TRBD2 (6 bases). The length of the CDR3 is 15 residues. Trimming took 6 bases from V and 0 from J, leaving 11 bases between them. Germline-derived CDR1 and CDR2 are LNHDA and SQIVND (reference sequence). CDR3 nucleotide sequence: TGTGCCAGTAGCCGGGAGCGGGCGAACACCGGGGAGCTGTTTTTT. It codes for CASSRERANTGELFF. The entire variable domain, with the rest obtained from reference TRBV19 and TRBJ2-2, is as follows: DGGITQSPKYLFRKEGQNVTLSCEQNLNHDAMYWYRQDPGQGLRLIYYSQIVNDFQKGDIAEGYSVSREKKESFPLTVTSAQKNPTAFYLCASSRERANTGELFFGEGSRLTVL.

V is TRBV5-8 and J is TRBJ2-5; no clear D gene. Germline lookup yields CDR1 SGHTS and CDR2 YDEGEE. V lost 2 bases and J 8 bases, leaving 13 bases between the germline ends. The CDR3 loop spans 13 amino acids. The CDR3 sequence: CASSFFPLRTQYF. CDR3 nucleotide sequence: TGTGCCAGCAGCTTTTTTCCGCTAAGAACCCAGTACTTC. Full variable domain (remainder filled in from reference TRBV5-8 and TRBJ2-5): EAGVTQSPTHLIKTRGQQATLRCSPISGHTSVYWYQQALGLGLQFLLWYDEGEERNRGNFPPRFSGRQFPNYSSELNVNALELEDSALYLCASSFFPLRTQYFGPGTRLLVL.

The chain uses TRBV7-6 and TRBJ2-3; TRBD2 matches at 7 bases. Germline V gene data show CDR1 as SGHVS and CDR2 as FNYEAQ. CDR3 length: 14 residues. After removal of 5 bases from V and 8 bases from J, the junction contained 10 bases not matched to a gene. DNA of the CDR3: TGTGCCAGCAGCCCAGGTGGCGGGGGTGGTACGCAGTATTTT. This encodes CASSPGGGGGTQYF. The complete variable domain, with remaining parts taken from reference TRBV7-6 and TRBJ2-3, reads GAGVSQSPRYKVTKRGQDVALRCDPISGHVSLYWYRQALGQGPEFLTYFNYEAQQDKSGLPNDRFSAERPEGSISTLTIQRTEQRDSAMYRCASSPGGGGGTQYFGPGTRLTVL.

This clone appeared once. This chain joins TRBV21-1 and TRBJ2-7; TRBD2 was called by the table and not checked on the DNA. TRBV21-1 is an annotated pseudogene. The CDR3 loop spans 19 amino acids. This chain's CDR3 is CASSKDSGGPRIVCYEQYF. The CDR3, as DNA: TGTGCCAGCAGCAAAGACTCGGGAGGGCCGCGAATAGTCTGCTACGAGCAGTACTTC.

The CDR3: CASGGGRGGALHF. DNA for the CDR3: TGTGCCAGCGGAGGGGGGCGGGGGGGAGCCCTCCACTTT. The chain has TRBV28 and TRBJ1-6, with a weak D call TRBD1 (6 bases). Germline CDR1 and CDR2: MDHEN and SYDVKM. This CDR3 has 13 amino acids. Trimming removed 8 bases from V and 14 bases from J, with 19 bases in between.

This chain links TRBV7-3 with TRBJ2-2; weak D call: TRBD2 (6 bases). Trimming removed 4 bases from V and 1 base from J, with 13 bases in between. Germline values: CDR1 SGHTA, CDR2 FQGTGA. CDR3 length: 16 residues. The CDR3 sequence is CASSSPGTLNTGELFF. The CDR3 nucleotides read TGTGCCAGCAGCTCCCCCGGGACTCTGAACACCGGGGAGCTGTTTTTT. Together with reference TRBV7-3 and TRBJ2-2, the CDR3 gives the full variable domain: GAGVSQTPSNKVTEKGKYVELRCDPISGHTALYWYRQSLGQGPEFLIYFQGTGAADDSGLPNDRFFAVRPEGSVSTLKIQRTERGDSAVYLCASSSPGTLNTGELFFGEGSRLTVL.

The CDR3 coding sequence is TGCGCCAGCGGAAGGGGGAATAATGAAAAACTGTTTTTT. Its protein is CASGRGNNEKLFF. The chain joins TRBV4-1 to TRBJ1-4; D may be TRBD1 (6 bases). The CDR3 totals 13 residues. Germline CDR1 reads MGHRA; CDR2 reads YSYEKL. V was shortened by 8 bases and J by 4 bases, with 11 bases between the two germline ends.

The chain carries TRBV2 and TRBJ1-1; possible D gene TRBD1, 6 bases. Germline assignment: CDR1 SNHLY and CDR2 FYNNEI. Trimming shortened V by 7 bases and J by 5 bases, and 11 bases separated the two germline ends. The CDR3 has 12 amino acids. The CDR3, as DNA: TGTGCCAGCACAGGGGACGGGACTGAAGCTTTCTTT. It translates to CASTGDGTEAFF.

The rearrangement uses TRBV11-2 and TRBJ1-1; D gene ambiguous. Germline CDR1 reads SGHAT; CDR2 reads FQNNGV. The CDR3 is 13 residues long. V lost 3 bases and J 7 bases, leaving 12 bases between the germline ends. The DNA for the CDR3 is TGTGCCAGCAGCTTGGGCCCCTCCAGTGAAGCTTTCTTT. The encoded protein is CASSLGPSSEAFF.

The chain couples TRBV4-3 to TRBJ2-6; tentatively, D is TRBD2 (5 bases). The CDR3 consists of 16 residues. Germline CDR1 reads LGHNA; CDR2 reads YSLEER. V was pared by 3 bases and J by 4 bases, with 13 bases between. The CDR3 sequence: CASSQDGLSGANVLTF. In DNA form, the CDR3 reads TGCGCCAGCAGCCAGGACGGACTGTCCGGGGCCAACGTCCTGACTTTC.

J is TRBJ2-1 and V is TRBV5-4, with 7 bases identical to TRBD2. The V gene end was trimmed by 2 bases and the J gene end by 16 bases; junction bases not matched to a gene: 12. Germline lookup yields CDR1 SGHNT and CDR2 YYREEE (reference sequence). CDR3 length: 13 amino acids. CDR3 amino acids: CASSFSNERGRFF. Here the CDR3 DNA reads TGTGCCAGCAGCTTTTCCAATGAGCGGGGAAGATTCTTC.

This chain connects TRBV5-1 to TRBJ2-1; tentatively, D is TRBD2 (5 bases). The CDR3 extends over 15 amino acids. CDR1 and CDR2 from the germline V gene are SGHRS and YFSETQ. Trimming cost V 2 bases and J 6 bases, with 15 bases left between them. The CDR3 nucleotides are TGCGCCAGCAGCTTCCTGCGAGGGTCGAGCAATGAGCAGTTCTTC. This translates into CASSFLRGSSNEQFF.

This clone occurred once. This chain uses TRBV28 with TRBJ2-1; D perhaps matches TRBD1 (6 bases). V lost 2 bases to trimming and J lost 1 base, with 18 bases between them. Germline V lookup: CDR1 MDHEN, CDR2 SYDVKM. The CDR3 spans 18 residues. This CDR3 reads CASSLAQGSPRSYNEQFF. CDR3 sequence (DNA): TGTGCCAGCAGTTTAGCCCAGGGGAGCCCAAGGTCCTACAATGAGCAGTTCTTC.

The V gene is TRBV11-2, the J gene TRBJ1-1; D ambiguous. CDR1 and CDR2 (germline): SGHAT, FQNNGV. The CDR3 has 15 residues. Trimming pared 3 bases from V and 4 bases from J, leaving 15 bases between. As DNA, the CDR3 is TGTGCCAGCAGCTTCCCAGGAGGGATGGGCACTGAAGCTTTCTTT. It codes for CASSFPGGMGTEAFF.

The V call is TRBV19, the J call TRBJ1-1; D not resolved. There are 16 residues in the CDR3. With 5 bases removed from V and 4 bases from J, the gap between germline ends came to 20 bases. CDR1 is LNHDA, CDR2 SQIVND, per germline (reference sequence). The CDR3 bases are TGTGCCAGTAGTCCTATTGATCTGGAGAAAGGCACTGAAGCTTTCTTT. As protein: CASSPIDLEKGTEAFF.

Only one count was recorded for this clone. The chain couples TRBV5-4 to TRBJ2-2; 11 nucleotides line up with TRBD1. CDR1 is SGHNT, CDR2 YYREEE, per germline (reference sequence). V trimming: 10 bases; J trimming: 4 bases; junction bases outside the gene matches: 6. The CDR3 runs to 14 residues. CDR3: CAGTGTGGTGELFF. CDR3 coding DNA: TGTGCCGGAACCGGGACAGGGGGCACCGGGGAGCTGTTTTTT.